This T cell receptor beta chain is drawn from a study of blood T cell repertoires in COVID-19. Recruitment covered about two dozen US areas and drew participants whose ages spanned roughly 18 to 89 years. Participant-reported clinical history was the basis for cohort assignment. Germline loops: CDR1 PRHDT, CDR2 FYEKMQ (reference sequence). The V segment lost 1 base and the J segment 0 bases; nucleotides outside the gene matches: 4. The CDR3 totals 16 residues. Method: immunoSEQ multiplex PCR; TCRdb's copy keeps in-frame clones and lacks some. The data show about 270,000 clones, about 91% seen once. The V call is TRBV13, the J call TRBJ2-3; TRBD2 aligns across 7 bases. Sequenced: PBMCs or T cells enriched from blood (not recorded which). The clonotype was recovered from a woman between 35 and 50 years old with acute COVID-19. As DNA, the CDR3 is TGTGCCAGCAGCTTAGCTCTAGCGGCTAGCACAGATACGCAGTATTTT. It encodes CASSLALAASTDTQYF. Supplemented by reference TRBV13 and TRBJ2-3, the full variable domain reads AAGVIQSPRHLIKEKRETATLKCYPIPRHDTVYWYQQGPGQDPQFLISFYEKMQSDKGSIPDRFSAQQFSDYHSELNMSSLELGDSALYFCASSLALAASTDTQYFGPGTRLTVL.